One sample yielded the 15 T cell receptor beta chains listed below, sequenced in a study of monozygotic twins with inflammatory bowel disease. TCRdb reprocessed the 5' RACE reads and stores each CDR3 protein as one record, lacking DNA. The repertoire table contains some 150,000 distinct CDR3 sequences. Sequenced sample: blood. The receptors shown here come from a human donor with ulcerative colitis or Crohn's disease, or a healthy co-twin of an affected twin (not recorded which).

The V call is TRBV27, the J call TRBJ2-3; TCRdb gives TRBD1 as the D gene, but with no DNA this cannot be confirmed. The CDR3 covers 15 residues. The germline gives CDR1 MNHEY, CDR2 SMNVEV (reference sequence). The CDR3 reads CASSLVGEGTDTQYF.

The V gene is TRBV12-3 or TRBV12-4, the J gene TRBJ1-2. The CDR3 runs 14 residues. The CDR3 sequence is CASTSVGSLYGYTF.

The chain combines TRBV5-1 with TRBJ2-2; TCRdb gives TRBD1 as the D gene, but with no DNA this cannot be confirmed. Looked up from germline, CDR1 is SGHRS and CDR2 is YFSETQ. The CDR3 runs to 14 residues. The CDR3: CASSHGQATGELFF.

The chain combines TRBV4-1 with TRBJ1-2; the D gene TCRdb calls, TRBD1, cannot be checked with no DNA. CDR3 length: 15 residues. Germline lookup yields CDR1 MGHRA and CDR2 YSYEKL. CDR3 in amino acids: CASSQESPVRIGYTF.

The CDR3: CASSSTGETYNEQFF. V usage is TRBV5-1 and J usage is TRBJ2-1; lacking DNA, the TRBD2 call made by TCRdb goes unchecked. The CDR3 spans 15 residues. Germline CDR1 is SGHRS and CDR2 is YFSETQ.

This chain connects TRBV6-2 or TRBV6-3 to TRBJ1-5. Germline-derived CDR1 and CDR2 are MNHEY and SVGEGT. The length of the CDR3 is 12 residues. CDR3 sequence reads: CASSYSTQPQHF.

The chain carries TRBV12-3 or TRBV12-4 and TRBJ1-3. This CDR3 comprises 14 residues. The CDR3 reads CASSPVAGGNTIYF.

The V and J genes are TRBV6-2 or TRBV6-3 and TRBJ2-5; as DNA is missing, the TRBD2 call by TCRdb cannot be tested. Germline CDR1 reads MNHEY; CDR2 reads SVGEGT. The CDR3 covers 16 residues. The CDR3 region is CASSSRRLEAGETQYF.

The chain links TRBV11-3 to TRBJ2-3; TCRdb outputs TRBD1, but without DNA this stays unchecked. The CDR3 sequence is 14 residues long. Germline CDR1 reads SGHNT; CDR2 reads YENEEA. The CDR3 protein is CASSLGREEDTQYF.

V usage is TRBV5-4 and J usage is TRBJ1-1. From germline, CDR1 is SGHNT and CDR2 YYREEE (reference sequence). CDR3 size: 14 residues. The CDR3 reads CASSRTHLGTEAFF.

V is TRBV10-1 and J is TRBJ2-3; TCRdb's D call of TRBD2 is untestable without DNA. This CDR3 region has 15 residues. Germline CDR1 is WNHNN and CDR2 is SYGVQD (reference sequence). The CDR3 here is CASSETEGRTDTQYF.

The chain uses TRBV5-1 and TRBJ1-1. Germline V CDR1 and CDR2: SGHRS, YFSETQ. This CDR3 spans 13 amino acids. The CDR3 spells CASSFSPDTEAFF.

CDR3 sequence reads: CASSLKGAGDIQYF. J is TRBJ2-4 and V is TRBV5-1; TCRdb outputs TRBD1, but without DNA this stays unchecked. The CDR3 has 14 residues. CDR1 and CDR2 from the germline V gene are SGHRS and YFSETQ.

This chain uses TRBV5-1 with TRBJ2-7. The germline CDR1 and CDR2 sequences are SGHRS and YFSETQ. The length of the CDR3 is 14 residues. The CDR3 reads CASSFVDPSYEQYF.

V and J are TRBV4-2 and TRBJ1-3; TCRdb outputs TRBD1, but without DNA this stays unchecked. The CDR3 is 15 amino acids. The germline gives CDR1 LGHNA, CDR2 YNFKEQ. Here the CDR3 reads CASSLTGGDGNTIYF.